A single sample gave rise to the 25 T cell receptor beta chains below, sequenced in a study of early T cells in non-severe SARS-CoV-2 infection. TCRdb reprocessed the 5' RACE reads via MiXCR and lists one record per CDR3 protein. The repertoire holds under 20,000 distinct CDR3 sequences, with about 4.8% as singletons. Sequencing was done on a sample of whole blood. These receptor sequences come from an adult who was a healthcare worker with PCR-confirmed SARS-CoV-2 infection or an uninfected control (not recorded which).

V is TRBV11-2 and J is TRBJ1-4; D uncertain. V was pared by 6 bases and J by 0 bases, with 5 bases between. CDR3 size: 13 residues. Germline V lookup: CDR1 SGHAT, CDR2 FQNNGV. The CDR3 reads CASRQPTNEKLFF. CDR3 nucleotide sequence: TGTGCCAGCAGACAACCAACTAATGAAAAACTGTTTTTT.

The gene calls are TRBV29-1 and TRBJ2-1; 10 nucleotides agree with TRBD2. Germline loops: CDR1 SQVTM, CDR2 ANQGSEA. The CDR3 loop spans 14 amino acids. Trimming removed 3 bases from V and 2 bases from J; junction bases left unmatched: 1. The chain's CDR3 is CSVDSGRAYNEQFF. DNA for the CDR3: TGCAGCGTTGACAGCGGGAGGGCCTACAATGAGCAGTTCTTC.

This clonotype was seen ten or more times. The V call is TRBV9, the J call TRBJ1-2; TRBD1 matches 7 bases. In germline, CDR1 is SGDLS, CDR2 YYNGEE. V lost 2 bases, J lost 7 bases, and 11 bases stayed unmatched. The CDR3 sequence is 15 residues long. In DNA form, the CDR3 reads TGTGCCAGCAGCGTTGCTGCCGACAGGGTAGTTGGCTACACCTTC. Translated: CASSVAADRVVGYTF.

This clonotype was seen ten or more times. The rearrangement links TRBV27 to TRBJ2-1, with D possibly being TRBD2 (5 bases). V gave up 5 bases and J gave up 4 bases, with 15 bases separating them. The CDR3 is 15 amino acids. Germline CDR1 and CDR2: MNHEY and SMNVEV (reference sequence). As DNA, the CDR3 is TGTGCCAGCAGTCCGCGGCCGCTAGCTTACAATGAGCAGTTCTTC. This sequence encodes CASSPRPLAYNEQFF.

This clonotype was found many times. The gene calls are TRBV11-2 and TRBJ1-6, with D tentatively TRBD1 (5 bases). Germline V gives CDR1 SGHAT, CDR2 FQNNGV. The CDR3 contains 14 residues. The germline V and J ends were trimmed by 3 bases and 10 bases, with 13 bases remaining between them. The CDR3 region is CASSFSSGDSPLHF. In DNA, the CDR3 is TGTGCCAGCAGCTTTAGCAGCGGGGACTCACCCCTCCACTTT.

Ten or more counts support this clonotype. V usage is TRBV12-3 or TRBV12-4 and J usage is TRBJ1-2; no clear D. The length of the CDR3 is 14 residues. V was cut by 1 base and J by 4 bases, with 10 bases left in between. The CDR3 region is CASSLEGSGYGYTF. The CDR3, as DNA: TGTGCCAGCAGTTTAGAGGGTTCTGGCTATGGCTACACCTTC.

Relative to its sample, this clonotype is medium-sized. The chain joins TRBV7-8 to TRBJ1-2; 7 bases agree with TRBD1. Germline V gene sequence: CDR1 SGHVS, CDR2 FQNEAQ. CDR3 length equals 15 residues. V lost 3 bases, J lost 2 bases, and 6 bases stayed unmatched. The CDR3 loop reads CASSLTGTDNYGYTF. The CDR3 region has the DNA TGTGCCAGCAGCTTGACCGGGACAGACAACTATGGCTACACCTTC.

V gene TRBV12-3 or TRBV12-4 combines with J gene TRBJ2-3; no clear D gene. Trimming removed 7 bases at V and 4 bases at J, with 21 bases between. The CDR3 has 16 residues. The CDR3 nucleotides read TGTGCCAGCAATTTCAGCCCGTCCCGGTACGCAGATACGCAGTATTTT. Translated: CASNFSPSRYADTQYF.

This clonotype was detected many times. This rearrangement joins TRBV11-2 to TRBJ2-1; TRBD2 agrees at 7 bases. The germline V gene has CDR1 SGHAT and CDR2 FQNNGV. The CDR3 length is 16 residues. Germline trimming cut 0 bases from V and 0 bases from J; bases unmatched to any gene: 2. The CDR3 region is CASSLEGGSSYNEQFF. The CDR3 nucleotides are TGTGCCAGCAGCTTAGAGGGCGGGAGCTCCTACAATGAGCAGTTCTTC.

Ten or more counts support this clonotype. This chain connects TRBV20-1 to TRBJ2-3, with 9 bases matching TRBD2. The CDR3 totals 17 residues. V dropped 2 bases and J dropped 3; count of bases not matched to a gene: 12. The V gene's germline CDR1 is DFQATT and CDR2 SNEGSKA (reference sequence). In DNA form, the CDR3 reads TGCAGTGCTAGAATTCCCATTAGCGGGAGAGTTACAGATACGCAGTATTTT. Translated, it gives CSARIPISGRVTDTQYF.

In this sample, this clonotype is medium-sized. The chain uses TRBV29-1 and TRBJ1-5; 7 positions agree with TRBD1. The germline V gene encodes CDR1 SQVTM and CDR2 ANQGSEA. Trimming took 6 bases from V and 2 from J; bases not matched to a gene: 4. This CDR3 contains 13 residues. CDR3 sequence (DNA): TGCAGCGTCAGGGGGTCCGGCAATCAGCCCCAGCATTTT. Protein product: CSVRGSGNQPQHF.

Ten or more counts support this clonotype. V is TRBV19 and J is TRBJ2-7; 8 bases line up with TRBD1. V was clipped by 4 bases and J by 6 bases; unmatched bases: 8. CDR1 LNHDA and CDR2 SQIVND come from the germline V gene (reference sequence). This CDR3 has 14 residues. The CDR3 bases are TGTGCCAGTAGTAGGTCAGGGGGCACGGGCGAGCAGTACGTC. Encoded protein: CASSRSGGTGEQYV.

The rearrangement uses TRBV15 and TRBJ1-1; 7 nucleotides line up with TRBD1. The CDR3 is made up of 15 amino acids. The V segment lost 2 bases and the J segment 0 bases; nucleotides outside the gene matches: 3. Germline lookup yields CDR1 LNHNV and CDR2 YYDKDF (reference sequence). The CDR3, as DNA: TGTGCCACCAGCAGACTAACAGGGGTGAACACTGAAGCTTTCTTT. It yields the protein CATSRLTGVNTEAFF.

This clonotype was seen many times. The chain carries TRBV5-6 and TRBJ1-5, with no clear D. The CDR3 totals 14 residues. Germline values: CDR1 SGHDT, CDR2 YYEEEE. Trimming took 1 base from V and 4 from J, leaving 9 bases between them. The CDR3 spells CASSLNRYNQPQHF. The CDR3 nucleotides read TGTGCCAGCAGCTTGAATAGGTATAATCAGCCCCAGCATTTT. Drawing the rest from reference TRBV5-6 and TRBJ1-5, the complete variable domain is DAGVTQSPTHLIKTRGQQVTLRCSPKSGHDTVSWYQQALGQGPQFIFQYYEEEERQRGNFPDRFSGHQFPNYSSELNVNALLLGDSALYLCASSLNRYNQPQHFGDGTRLSIL.

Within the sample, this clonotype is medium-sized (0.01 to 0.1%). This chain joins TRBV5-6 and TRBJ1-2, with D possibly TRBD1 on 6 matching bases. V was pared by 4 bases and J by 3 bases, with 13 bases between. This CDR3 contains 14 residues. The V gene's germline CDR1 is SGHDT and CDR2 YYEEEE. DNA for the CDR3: TGTGCCAGCAGCCCACAGGGATCTGACTATGGCTACACCTTC. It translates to CASSPQGSDYGYTF.

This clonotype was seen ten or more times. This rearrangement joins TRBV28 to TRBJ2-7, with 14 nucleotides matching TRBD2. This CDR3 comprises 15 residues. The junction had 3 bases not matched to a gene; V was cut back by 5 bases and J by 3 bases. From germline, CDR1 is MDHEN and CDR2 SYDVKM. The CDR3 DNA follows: TGTGCCAGCAGTCTTGGACTAGCGGGAGGCTACGAGCAGTACTTC. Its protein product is CASSLGLAGGYEQYF.

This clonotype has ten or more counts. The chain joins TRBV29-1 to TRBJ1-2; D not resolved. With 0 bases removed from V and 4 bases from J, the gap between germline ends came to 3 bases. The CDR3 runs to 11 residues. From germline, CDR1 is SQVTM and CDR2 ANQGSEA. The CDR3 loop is CSVEDLYGYTF. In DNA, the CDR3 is TGCAGCGTTGAAGATCTCTATGGCTACACCTTC.

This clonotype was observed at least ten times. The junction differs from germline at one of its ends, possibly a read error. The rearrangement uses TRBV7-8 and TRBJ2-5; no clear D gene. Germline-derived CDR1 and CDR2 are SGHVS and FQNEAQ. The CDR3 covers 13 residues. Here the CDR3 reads CASSVAHSETQYF. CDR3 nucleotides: TGTGCCAGCAGCGTAGCCCACTCGGAGACCCAGTACTTC. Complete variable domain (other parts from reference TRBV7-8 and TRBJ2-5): GAGVSQSPRYKVAKRGQDVALRCDPISGHVSLFWYQQALGQGPEFLTYFQNEAQLDKSGLPSDRFFAERPEGSVSTLKIQRTQQEDSAVYLCASSVAHSETQYFGPGTRLLVL.

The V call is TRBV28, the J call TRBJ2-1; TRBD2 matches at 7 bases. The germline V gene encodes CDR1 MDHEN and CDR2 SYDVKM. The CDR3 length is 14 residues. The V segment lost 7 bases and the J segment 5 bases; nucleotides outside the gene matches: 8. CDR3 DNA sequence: TGTGCCAGCACCTCGCCGCTAGCGGACAATGAGCAGTTCTTC. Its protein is CASTSPLADNEQFF.

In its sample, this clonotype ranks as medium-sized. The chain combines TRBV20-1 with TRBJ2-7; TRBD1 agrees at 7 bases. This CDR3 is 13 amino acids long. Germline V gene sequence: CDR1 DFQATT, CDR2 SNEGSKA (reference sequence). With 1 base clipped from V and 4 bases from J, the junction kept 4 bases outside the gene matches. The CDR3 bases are TGCAGTGCTAGAGCCAGGGACAGTTACGAGCAGTACGTC. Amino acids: CSARARDSYEQYV.

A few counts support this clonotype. Here the CDR3 reads CSAITGTVTYEQYF. The CDR3 coding sequence is TGCAGTGCTATCACCGGGACGGTAACCTACGAGCAGTACTTC. The chain links TRBV20-1 to TRBJ2-7, with D perhaps being TRBD1 or TRBD2 (5 bases each). The V end was cut by 4 bases, the J end by 2 bases, with 15 bases between. The CDR3 spans 14 residues. Germline V gene lookup returns CDR1 DFQATT and CDR2 SNEGSKA (reference sequence).

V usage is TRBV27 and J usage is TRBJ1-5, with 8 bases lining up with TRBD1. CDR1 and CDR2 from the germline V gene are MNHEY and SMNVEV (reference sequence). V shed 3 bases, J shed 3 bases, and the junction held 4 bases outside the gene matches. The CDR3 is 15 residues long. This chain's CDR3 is CASSLGTGDNQPQHF. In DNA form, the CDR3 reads TGTGCCAGCAGTTTGGGGACAGGAGACAATCAGCCCCAGCATTTT.

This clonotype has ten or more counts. This CDR3 reads CSAAPGTNTGELFF. CDR3 in DNA: TGCAGTGCTGCCCCTGGGACGAACACCGGGGAGCTGTTTTTT. The rearrangement joins TRBV20-1 to TRBJ2-2; unclear D gene. CDR3 size: 14 residues. CDR1 is DFQATT, CDR2 SNEGSKA, per germline (reference sequence). V was trimmed by 5 bases and J by 0 bases, leaving 10 bases between them.

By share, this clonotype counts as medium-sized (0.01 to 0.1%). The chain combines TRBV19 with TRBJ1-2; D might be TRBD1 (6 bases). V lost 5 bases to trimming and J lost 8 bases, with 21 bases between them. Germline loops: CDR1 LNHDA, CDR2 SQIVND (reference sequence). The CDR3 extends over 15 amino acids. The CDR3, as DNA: TGTGCCAGTAGTCCTAGGGGGGAGATCTCGAGAGGCTACACCTTC. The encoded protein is CASSPRGEISRGYTF.

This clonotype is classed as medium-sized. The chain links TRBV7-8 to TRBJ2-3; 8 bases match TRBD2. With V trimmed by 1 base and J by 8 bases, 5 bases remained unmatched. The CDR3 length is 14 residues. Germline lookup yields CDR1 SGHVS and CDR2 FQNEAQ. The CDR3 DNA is TGTGCCAGCAGCTTAGAATCCGGGAGGGGTACGCAGTATTTT. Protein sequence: CASSLESGRGTQYF.